This TCR beta chain was retrieved from a study of blood T cell repertoires in COVID-19. V dropped 2 bases and J dropped 0 bases, with 11 bases sitting between them. CDR1 is GTSNPN and CDR2 is SVGIG in the germline V gene (reference sequence). This CDR3 contains 14 residues. Sequenced by immunoSEQ multiplex PCR; TCRdb stores in-frame clones only, minus some. The sample carries about 300,000 clones, 70% to 90% recorded once. Two negative PCRs, clearance, or symptom resolution had been documented for recovered Cohort 3 donors. Sample: PBMCs or T cells enriched from blood (not recorded which). This clonotype was obtained from a woman aged 30 to 39 who had recovered from COVID-19. J is TRBJ2-7 and V is TRBV30, with D uncertain. CDR3 sequence reads: CAWSSGGVSYEQYF. DNA for the CDR3: TGTGCCTGGAGTTCTGGCGGTGTCTCCTACGAGCAGTACTTC.